A selection of T cell receptor beta chains follows, all from one sample in a study of neurological immune-mediated disorders. TCRdb passed the 5' RACE reads through MiXCR, listing each CDR3 protein once. Of around 80,000 distinct CDR3 sequences detected, 9% to 12% appear once; the ten largest clones hold around 2%. Sequences were obtained from PBMCs. The source of these receptors is a man aged 40-55 years in good health. Each CDR3 is given with its conserved first and last residue.

j_call v_call cdr3_aa
TRBJ1-5 TRBV12-3/TRBV12-4 CASSSLTGLNQPQHF
TRBJ2-2 TRBV12-3/TRBV12-4 CASSLTSGELFF
TRBJ2-2 TRBV20-1 CSARDRSGRAITGELFF
TRBJ1-2 TRBV6-5 CASSPRTGDRDGYTF
TRBJ1-1 TRBV5-1 CASSFGGDEAFF
TRBJ2-7 TRBV20-1 CSARDRAAPSYEQYF
TRBJ2-5 TRBV28 CASSLIGRGRDQETQYF
TRBJ2-3 TRBV5-1 CASSLGQGAPDTQYF
TRBJ2-7 TRBV18 CASSPGQGFYEQYF
TRBJ1-3 TRBV9 CASSVGSGNTIYF